This paragraph reports one T cell receptor (beta chain). Its antigen remains unidentified. The sample comes from a study of cytomegalovirus exposure and HLA in healthy donors. Overall study results and limits: The study had only CMV serostatus as immune exposure information. V- and J-gene trimming of TCR beta was linked (in a later analysis) to a missense DCLRE1C variant.

V was clipped by 5 bases and J by 2 bases, with 16 bases between them. The germline V gene has CDR1 SGHAT and CDR2 FQNNGV. The CDR3 sequence is 15 residues long. Both 60 Vbeta primers and 13 Jbeta primers went into the PCR. Original methodology: Unique TCR beta chains totaled 65 million to 95 million in a later count, with 8.5 million to 12 million of them shared. The method was immunoSEQ multiplex PCR; TCRdb's version includes in-frame clones alone and lacks a portion of them. The V and J calls and clone size are taken from that table; D and trimming were inferred from the DNA. The sample lists 200,000 to 250,000 clones; approximately 90% were seen once.

The TCR sequence derives from a woman aged 18-29 years in good health and CMV-seronegative. Sequences were obtained from PBMCs. The chain is built from TRBV11-2 and TRBJ2-7, with D possibly matching TRBD1 (5 bases). The CDR3 DNA reads TGTGCCAGCAGCGGCACCGCAGGGTTTACCTACGAGCAGTACTTC. It yields the protein CASSGTAGFTYEQYF.